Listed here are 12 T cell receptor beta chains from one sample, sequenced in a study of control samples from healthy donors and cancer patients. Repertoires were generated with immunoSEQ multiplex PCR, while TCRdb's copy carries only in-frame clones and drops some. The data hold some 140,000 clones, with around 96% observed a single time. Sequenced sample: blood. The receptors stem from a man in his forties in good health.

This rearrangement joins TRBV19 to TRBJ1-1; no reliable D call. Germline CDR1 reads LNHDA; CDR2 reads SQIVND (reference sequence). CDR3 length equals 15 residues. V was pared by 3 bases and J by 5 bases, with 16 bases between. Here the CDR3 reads CASSITGEGQTEAFF. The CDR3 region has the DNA TGTGCCAGTAGTATTACGGGAGAAGGGCAAACTGAAGCTTTCTTT.

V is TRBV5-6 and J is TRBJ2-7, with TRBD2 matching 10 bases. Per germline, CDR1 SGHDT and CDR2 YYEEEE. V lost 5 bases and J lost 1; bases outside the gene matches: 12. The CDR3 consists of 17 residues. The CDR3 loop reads CASRTRESGGASYEQYF. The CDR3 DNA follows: TGTGCCAGCAGAACTCGGGAGAGCGGGGGGGCGTCCTACGAGCAGTACTTC.

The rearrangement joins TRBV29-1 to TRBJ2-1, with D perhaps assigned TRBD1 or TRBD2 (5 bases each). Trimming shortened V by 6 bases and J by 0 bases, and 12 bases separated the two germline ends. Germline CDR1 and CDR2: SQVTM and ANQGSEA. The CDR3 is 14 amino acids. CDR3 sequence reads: CSVRDGSSYNEQFF. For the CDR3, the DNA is TGCAGCGTCCGGGACGGTAGCTCCTACAATGAGCAGTTCTTC.

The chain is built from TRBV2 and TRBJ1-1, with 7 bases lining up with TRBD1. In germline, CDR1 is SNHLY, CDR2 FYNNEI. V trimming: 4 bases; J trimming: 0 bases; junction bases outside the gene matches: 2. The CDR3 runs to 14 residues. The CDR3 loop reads CASSAGTVNTEAFF. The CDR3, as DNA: TGTGCCAGCAGTGCCGGGACAGTGAACACTGAAGCTTTCTTT. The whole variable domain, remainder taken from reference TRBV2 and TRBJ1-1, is EPEVTQTPSHQVTQMGQEVILRCVPISNHLYFYWYRQILGQKVEFLVSFYNNEISEKSEIFDDQFSVERPDGSNFTLKIRSTKLEDSAMYFCASSAGTVNTEAFFGQGTRLTVV.

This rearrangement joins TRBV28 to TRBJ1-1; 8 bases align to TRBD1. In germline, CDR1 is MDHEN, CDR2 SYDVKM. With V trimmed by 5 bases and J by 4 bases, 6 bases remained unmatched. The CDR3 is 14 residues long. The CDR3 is CASSTQGVGTEAFF. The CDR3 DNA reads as TGTGCCAGCAGTACACAGGGGGTCGGCACTGAAGCTTTCTTT. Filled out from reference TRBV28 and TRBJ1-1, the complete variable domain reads DVKVTQSSRYLVKRTGEKVFLECVQDMDHENMFWYRQDPGLGLRLIYFSYDVKMKEKGDIPEGYSVSREKKERFSLILESASTNQTSMYLCASSTQGVGTEAFFGQGTRLTVV.

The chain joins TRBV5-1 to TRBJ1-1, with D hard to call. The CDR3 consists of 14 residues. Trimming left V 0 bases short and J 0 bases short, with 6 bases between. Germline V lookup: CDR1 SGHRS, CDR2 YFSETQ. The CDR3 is CASSLGEMNTEAFF. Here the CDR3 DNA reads TGCGCCAGCAGCTTGGGCGAAATGAACACTGAAGCTTTCTTT. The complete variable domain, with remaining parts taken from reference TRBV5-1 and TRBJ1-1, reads KAGVTQTPRYLIKTRGQQVTLSCSPISGHRSVSWYQQTPGQGLQFLFEYFSETQRNKGNFPGRFSGRQFSNSRSEMNVSTLELGDSALYLCASSLGEMNTEAFFGQGTRLTVV.

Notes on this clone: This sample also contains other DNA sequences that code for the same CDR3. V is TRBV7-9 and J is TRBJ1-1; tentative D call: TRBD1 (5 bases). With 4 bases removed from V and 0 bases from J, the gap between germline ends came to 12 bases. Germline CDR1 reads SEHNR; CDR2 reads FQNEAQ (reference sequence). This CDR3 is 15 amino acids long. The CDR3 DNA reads TGTGCCAGCAGCTCTGCGCAGGGCCTGAACACTGAAGCTTTCTTT. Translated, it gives CASSSAQGLNTEAFF.

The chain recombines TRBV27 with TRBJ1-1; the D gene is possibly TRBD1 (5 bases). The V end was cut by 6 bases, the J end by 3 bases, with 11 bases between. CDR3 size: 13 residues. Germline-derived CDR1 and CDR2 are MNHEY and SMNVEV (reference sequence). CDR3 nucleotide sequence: TGTGCCAGCAGGGGGGTTTTGGACACTGAAGCTTTCTTT. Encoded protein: CASRGVLDTEAFF.

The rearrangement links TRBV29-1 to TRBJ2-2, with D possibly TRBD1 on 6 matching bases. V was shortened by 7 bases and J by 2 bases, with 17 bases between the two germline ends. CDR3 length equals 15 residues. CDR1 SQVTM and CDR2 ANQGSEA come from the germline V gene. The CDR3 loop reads CSAKLPGQNTGELFF. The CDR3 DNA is TGCAGCGCAAAGCTTCCGGGACAAAACACCGGGGAGCTGTTTTTT.

The CDR3 here is CASSQGLPPRNTIYF. As DNA, the CDR3 is TGTGCCAGCAGCCAAGGGCTGCCCCCTCGGAACACCATATATTTT. The chain uses TRBV3-1 (or the pseudogene TRBV3-2) and TRBJ1-3; D gene uncertain. Trimming pared 1 base from V and 7 bases from J, leaving 14 bases between. The germline V gene encodes CDR1 LGHDT and CDR2 YNNKEL (reference sequence). This CDR3 comprises 15 residues.

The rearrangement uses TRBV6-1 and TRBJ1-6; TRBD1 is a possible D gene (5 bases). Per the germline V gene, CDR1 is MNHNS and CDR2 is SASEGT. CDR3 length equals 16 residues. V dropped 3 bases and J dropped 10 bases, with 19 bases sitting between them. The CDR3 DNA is TGTGCCAGCAGTGACGGGGGAAAATTACTCTTATCACCCCTCCACTTT. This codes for CASSDGGKLLLSPLHF.

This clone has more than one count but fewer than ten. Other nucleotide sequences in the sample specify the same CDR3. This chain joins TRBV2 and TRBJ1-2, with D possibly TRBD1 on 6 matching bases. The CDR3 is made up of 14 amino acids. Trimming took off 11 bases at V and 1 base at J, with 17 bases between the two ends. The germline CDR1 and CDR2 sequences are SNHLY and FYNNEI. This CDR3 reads CAGGGGNFNYGYTF. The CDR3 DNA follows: TGTGCCGGGGGAGGGGGGAACTTTAACTATGGCTACACCTTC.